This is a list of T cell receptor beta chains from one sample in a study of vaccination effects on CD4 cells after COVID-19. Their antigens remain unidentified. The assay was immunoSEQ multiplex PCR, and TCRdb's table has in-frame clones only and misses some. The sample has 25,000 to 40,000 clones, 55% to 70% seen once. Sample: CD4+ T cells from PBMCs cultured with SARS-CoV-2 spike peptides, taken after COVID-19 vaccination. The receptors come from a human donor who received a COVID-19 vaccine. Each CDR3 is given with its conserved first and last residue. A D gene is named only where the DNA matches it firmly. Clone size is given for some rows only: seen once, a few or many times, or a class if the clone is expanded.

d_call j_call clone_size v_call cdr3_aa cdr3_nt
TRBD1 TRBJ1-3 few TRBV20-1 CSASVNRHSGTGGNTIYF TGCAGTGCTAGTGTAAACCGACACTCCGGGACAGGGGGCAACACCATATATTTT
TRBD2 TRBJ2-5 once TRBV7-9 CASSFSGGAETQYF TGTGCCAGCAGCTTTAGCGGGGGGGCGGAGACCCAGTACTTC
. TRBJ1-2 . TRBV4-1 CASSTGYGYTF TGCGCCAGCAGTACAGGGTATGGCTACACCTTC
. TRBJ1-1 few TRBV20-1 CSASIEVGKAFF TGCAGTGCTAGTATTGAAGTAGGGAAAGCTTTCTTT
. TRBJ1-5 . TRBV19 CASKGVPFYSNQPQHF TGTGCCAGTAAGGGCGTCCCTTTCTATAGCAATCAGCCCCAGCATTTT
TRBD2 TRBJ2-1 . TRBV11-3 CASSLSAAGANEQFF TGTGCCAGCAGCTTATCAGCAGCGGGGGCCAATGAGCAGTTCTTC
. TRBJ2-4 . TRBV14 CASSQGLGSYGTKNIQYF TGTGCCAGCAGCCAAGGACTCGGCAGCTACGGGACCAAAAACATTCAGTACTTC
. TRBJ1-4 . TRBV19 CASSTPNIGEKLFF TGTGCCAGTAGTACCCCCAACATAGGTGAAAAACTGTTTTTT
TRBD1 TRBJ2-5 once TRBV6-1 CASSEFIQGARETQYF TGTGCCAGCAGTGAATTTATACAGGGGGCAAGAGAGACCCAGTACTTC
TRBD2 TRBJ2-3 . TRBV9 CASSTPIAGGSTDTQYF TGTGCCAGCAGCACCCCCATAGCGGGGGGGAGCACAGATACGCAGTATTTT
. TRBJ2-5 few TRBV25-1 CASSEGRGGYQETQYF TGTGCCAGCAGTGAGGGCAGGGGAGGGTACCAAGAGACCCAGTACTTC
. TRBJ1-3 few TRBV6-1 CASSEKVASSGNTIYF TGTGCCAGCAGTGAGAAGGTTGCGAGCTCTGGAAACACCATATATTTT
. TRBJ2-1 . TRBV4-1 CASSQDRGYNEQFF TGCGCCAGCAGCCAAGATCGAGGTTACAATGAGCAGTTCTTC
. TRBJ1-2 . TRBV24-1 CATSVVQGGVRGYTF TGTGCCACCAGTGTCGTACAGGGTGGAGTGAGAGGCTACACCTTC
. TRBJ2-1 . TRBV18 CASSPGAGKNNEQFF TGTGCCAGCTCACCTGGCGCAGGGAAGAACAATGAGCAGTTCTTC
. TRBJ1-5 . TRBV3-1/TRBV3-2 CASSQSGVMHQPQHF TGTGCCAGCAGCCAATCAGGGGTTATGCATCAGCCCCAGCATTTT
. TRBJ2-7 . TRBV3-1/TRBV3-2 CASSQARVPPEQYF TGTGCCAGCAGCCAAGCTAGGGTCCCGCCCGAGCAGTACTTC
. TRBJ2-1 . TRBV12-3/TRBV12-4 CASSYRRQQFF TGTGCCAGCAGTTACCGCCGACAGCAGTTCTTC
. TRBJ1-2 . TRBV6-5 CASRRGGLWDYGYTF TGTGCCAGCCGCAGGGGTGGGCTATGGGACTATGGCTACACCTTC
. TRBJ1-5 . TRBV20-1 CSASPGGNQPQHF TGCAGTGCGAGTCCAGGGGGCAATCAGCCCCAGCATTTT
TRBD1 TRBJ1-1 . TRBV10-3 CAIRGDSAGIGAFF TGTGCCATCAGGGGGGACAGTGCCGGAATCGGAGCTTTCTTT
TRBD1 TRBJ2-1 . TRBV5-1 CASSTGAAWNEQFF TGCGCCAGCTCTACAGGGGCCGCCTGGAATGAGCAGTTCTTC
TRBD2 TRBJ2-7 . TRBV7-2 CASSNPGLAGTSYEQYF TGTGCCAGCAGCAACCCCGGACTAGCGGGAACCTCCTACGAGCAGTACTTC
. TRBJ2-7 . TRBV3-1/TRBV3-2 CASGFTSYEQYF TGTGCCAGTGGGTTTACGTCCTACGAGCAGTACTTC
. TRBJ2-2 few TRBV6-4 CASRGRNQLNTGELFF TGTGCCAGCAGGGGTCGCAACCAGTTGAACACCGGGGAGCTGTTTTTT
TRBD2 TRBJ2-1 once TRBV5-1 CASSLAGLSSHEQFF TGCGCCAGCAGCTTGGCGGGACTATCGTCCCATGAGCAGTTCTTC
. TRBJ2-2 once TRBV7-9 CASSSRVHGAGELFF TGTGCCAGCAGCTCCCGAGTTCATGGTGCCGGGGAGCTGTTTTTT
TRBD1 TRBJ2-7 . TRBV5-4 CASSLVDRGQPYEQYF TGTGCCAGCAGCTTGGTAGACAGGGGACAGCCCTACGAGCAGTACTTC